The clone carrying this T cell receptor beta chain was seen many times. TCRdb passed the reads through MiXCR, listing each CDR3 protein once. The sample comprises about 98,000 distinct CDR3 sequences, 16% of which are singletons, and approximately 7.6% rests with the top ten. This CDR3 region has 14 residues. Trimming removed 4 bases from V and 7 bases from J, with 17 bases in between. Germline lookup yields CDR1 SGHRS and CDR2 YFSETQ. The source of the sample is a study of T cell repertoires in cytomegalovirus infection. Overall study: A matching HLA type, together with CMV infection, was signaled by public TCR beta signatures.

This sequence originates from a human donor in good health (CMV status not recorded). Some clones in this sample may be carry-over from other donors' samples. Specimen: PBMCs. The chain links TRBV5-1 to TRBJ1-2; possible D gene TRBD1, 5 bases. The DNA for the CDR3 is TGCGCCAGCAGCCCGAGGCAGGGTAAATCTGGCTACACCTTC. As protein: CASSPRQGKSGYTF.